This T cell receptor (beta chain) originates from a study of cytomegalovirus exposure and HLA in healthy donors. Primers for the PCR totalled 60 Vbeta and 13 Jbeta. Assay: immunoSEQ multiplex PCR; the TCRdb copy retains only in-frame clones and omits some. This sample has roughly 100,000 clones; about an eighth occur once, and the top ten carry roughly a sixth. The CDR3 contains 14 residues. CDR1 SGHDT and CDR2 YYEEEE come from the germline V gene. The V end was cut by 5 bases, the J end by 5 bases, with 17 bases between. Specimen: PBMCs. This TCR was sampled from a middle-aged man in good health and CMV-seropositive. The chain is built from TRBV5-6 and TRBJ2-7, with D possibly being TRBD2 (6 bases). The CDR3 is CASSRSGLGDEQYF. In DNA, the CDR3 is TGTGCCAGCAGTCGGAGCGGGTTGGGCGACGAGCAGTACTTC.